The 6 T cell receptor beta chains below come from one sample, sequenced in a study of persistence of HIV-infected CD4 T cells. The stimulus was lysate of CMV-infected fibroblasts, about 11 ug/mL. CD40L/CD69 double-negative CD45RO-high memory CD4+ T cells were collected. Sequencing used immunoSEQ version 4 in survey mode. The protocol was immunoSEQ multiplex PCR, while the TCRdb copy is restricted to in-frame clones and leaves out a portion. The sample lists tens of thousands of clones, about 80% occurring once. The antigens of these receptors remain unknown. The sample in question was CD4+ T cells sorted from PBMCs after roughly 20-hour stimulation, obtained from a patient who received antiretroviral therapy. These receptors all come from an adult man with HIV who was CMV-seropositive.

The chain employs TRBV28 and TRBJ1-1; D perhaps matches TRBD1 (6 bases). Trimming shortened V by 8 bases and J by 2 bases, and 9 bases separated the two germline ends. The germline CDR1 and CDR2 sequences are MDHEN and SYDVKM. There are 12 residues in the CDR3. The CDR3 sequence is CASGQQNTEAFF. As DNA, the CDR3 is TGTGCCAGCGGACAGCAAAACACTGAAGCTTTCTTT.

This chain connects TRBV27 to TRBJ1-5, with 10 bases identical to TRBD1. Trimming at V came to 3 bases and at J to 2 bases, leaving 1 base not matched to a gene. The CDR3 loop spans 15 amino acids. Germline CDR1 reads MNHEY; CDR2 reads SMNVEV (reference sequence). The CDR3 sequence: CASSLGTGGNQPQHF. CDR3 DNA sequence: TGTGCCAGCAGTTTGGGGACAGGGGGCAATCAGCCCCAGCATTTT.

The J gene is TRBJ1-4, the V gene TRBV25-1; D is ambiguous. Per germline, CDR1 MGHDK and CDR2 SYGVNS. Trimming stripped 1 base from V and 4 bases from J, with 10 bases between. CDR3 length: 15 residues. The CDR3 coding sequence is TGTGCCAGCAGTGAATCTTACGTGGTTAATGAAAAACTGTTTTTT. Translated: CASSESYVVNEKLFF.

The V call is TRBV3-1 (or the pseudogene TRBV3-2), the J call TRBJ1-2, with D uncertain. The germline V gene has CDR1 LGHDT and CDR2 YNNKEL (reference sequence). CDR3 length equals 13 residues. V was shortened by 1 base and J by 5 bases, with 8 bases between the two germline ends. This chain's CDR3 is CASSQGGQYGYTF. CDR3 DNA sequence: TGTGCCAGCAGCCAAGGCGGTCAATATGGCTACACCTTC.

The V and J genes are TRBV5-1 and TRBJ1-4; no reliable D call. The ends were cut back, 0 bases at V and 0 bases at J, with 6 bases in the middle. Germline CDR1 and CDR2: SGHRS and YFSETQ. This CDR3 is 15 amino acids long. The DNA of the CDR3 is TGCGCCAGCAGCTTGGGGACCTCAACTAATGAAAAACTGTTTTTT. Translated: CASSLGTSTNEKLFF. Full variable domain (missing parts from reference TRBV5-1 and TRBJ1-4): KAGVTQTPRYLIKTRGQQVTLSCSPISGHRSVSWYQQTPGQGLQFLFEYFSETQRNKGNFPGRFSGRQFSNSRSEMNVSTLELGDSALYLCASSLGTSTNEKLFFGSGTQLSVL.

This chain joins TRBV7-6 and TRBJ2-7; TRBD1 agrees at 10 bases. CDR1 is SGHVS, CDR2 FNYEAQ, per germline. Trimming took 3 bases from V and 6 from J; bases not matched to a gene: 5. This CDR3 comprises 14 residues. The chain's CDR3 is CASSLRQGAIEQYF. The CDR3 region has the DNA TGTGCCAGCAGCTTGAGACAGGGGGCAATCGAGCAGTACTTC. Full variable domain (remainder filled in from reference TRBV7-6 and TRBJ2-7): GAGVSQSPRYKVTKRGQDVALRCDPISGHVSLYWYRQALGQGPEFLTYFNYEAQQDKSGLPNDRFSAERPEGSISTLTIQRTEQRDSAMYRCASSLRQGAIEQYFGPGTRLTVT.